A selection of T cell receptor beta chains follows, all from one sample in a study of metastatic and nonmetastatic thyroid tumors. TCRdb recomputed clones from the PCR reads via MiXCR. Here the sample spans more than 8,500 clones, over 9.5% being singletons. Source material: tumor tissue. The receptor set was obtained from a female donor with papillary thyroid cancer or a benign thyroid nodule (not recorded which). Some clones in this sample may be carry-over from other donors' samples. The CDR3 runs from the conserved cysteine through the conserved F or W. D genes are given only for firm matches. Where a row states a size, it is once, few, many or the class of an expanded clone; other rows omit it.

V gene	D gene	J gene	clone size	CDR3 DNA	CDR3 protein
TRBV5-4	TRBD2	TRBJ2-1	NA	TGTGCCAGCAGCTGGGTGGGGGGGAGCGGTGCGGTCACCTACAATGAGCAGTTCTTC	CASSWVGGSGAVTYNEQFF
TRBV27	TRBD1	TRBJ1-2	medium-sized	TGTGCCAGCAGTTCCCAAGGGGGCAATTACTATGGCTACACCTTC	CASSSQGGNYYGYTF
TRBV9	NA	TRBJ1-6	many	TGTGCCAGCAGCGCCTATGGACAGACTAATTCACCCCTCCACTTT	CASSAYGQTNSPLHF
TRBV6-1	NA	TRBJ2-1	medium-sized	TGTGCCAGCAGCACGCCCCGCGGTGCGTTCTTC	CASSTPRGAFF
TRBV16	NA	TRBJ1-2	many	TGTGCCAGCAGCCAATCCACGTCCAAAGCCGGCTATGGCTACACCTTC	CASSQSTSKAGYGYTF
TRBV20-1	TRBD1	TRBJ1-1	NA	TGCAATGCCACCCCGACAGGGATGAACACTGAAGCTTTATTT	CNATPTGMNTEALF
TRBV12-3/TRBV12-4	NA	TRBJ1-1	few	TGTGCCAGCAGTTTAGGGCTAACTGAAGCTTTCTTT	CASSLGLTEAFF
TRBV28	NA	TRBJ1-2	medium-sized	TGTGCCAGCAATAGGAGGGATGGCTACACCTTC	CASNRRDGYTF
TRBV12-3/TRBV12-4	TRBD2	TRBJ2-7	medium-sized	TGTGCCAGCAGTTTAACTAGCGGGTCCTACGAGCAGTACTTC	CASSLTSGSYEQYF
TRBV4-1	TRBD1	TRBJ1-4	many	TGCGCCAGCAGCCAAGATGGGTTGGGACAGCGCGAAAAACTGTTTTTT	CASSQDGLGQREKLFF
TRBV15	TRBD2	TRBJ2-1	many	TGTGCCACCAGCAGAGAAGTAGCGGGAGCCCCCAATGAGCAGTTCTTC	CATSREVAGAPNEQFF
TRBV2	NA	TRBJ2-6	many	TGTGCCAGCAGTGAACGGCTCCTTTCAGGGTTAGGAGGGGCCAACGTCCTGACTTTC	CASSERLLSGLGGANVLTF
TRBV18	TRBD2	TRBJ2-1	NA	TGTGCCAGCTCGCCAAGGCAAGCGGGAGCGACGAATGAGCAGTTCTTC	CASSPRQAGATNEQFF
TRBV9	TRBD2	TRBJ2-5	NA	TGTGCCAGCAGCGTAGCTGGGACTAGAGAGACCCAGTACTTC	CASSVAGTRETQYF
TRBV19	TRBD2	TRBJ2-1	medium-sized	TGTGCCAGTATGCCTGGGGGACTACGGGGAGGGCCGGGGTTCTTC	CASMPGGLRGGPGFF
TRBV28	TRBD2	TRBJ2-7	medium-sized	TGTGCCAGCAGTCCCGGACTAGCGGGGGGGTACGAGCAGTACTTC	CASSPGLAGGYEQYF
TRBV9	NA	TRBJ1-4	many	TGTGCCAGCAGCGAGGGGGGCCCGCGGAATAATGAAAAACTGTTTTTT	CASSEGGPRNNEKLFF
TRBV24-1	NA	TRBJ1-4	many	TGTGCCACCAGTGATGCCATAGGGGGTAATGAAAAACTGTTTTTT	CATSDAIGGNEKLFF
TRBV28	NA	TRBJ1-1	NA	TGTGCCAGCAGTTTACGGGGGCCCAGGGACACTGAAGCTTTCTTT	CASSLRGPRDTEAFF
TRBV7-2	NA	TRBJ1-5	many	TGTGCCAGCAGCCGAATGGGCAACAATCAGCCCCAGCATTTT	CASSRMGNNQPQHF
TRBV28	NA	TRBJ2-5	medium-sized	TGTGCCAGCAGTTTAAATCCGGGGTGGGGATATCAAGAGACCCAGTACTTC	CASSLNPGWGYQETQYF
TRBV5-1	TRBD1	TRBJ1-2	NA	TGCGCCAGCAGGATAGCAGGGGGAGCTAACTATGGCTACACCTTC	CASRIAGGANYGYTF
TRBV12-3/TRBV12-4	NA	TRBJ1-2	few	TGTGCCAGCAGTTTAAGCTACACTAACTATGGCTACACCTTC	CASSLSYTNYGYTF
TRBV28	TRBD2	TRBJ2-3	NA	TGTGCCAGCAGTTATCGCGGGACTAGCGGGAGGGATGGCCGCGATACGCAGTATTTT	CASSYRGTSGRDGRDTQYF
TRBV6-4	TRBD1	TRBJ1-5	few	TGTGCCAGCAGTGACCCTGGGACAGGGTGCTCTAGCAATCAGCCCCAGCATTTT	CASSDPGTGCSSNQPQHF
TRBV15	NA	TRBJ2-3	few	TGTGCCACCAGCACAAACCTCCGGGGAGATACACAGTATTTT	CATSTNLRGDTQYF
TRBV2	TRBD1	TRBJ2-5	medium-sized	TGTGCCAGCAGTGAGGGGCAGGGGGCTGGGGAGACCCAGTACTTC	CASSEGQGAGETQYF
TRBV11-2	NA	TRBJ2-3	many	TGTGCCAGCAGCGTTGGTGGAGGGGGAGGGCCAGATACGCAGTATTTT	CASSVGGGGGPDTQYF
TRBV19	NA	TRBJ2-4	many	TGTGCCATTGATATAGCCAAAAACATTCAGTACTTC	CAIDIAKNIQYF
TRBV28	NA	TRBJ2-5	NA	TGTGCCAGCAGTGCAATAGTGGGTATAGGGGAGACCCAGTACTTC	CASSAIVGIGETQYF
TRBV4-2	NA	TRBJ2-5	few	TGTGCCAGCAGCCAAGAGGTAGGGGTAGAGACCCAGTACTTC	CASSQEVGVETQYF
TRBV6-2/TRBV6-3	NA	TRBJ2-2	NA	TGTGCCAGCAGTTGGGTGATTGACGGTCCCGTTGAGCTGTTTTTT	CASSWVIDGPVELFF
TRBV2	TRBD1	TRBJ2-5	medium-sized	TGTGCCAGCAGCGAGGACAGGGTTGCGGAGACCCAGTACTTC	CASSEDRVAETQYF
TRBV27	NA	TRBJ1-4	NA	TGTGCCAGCAGTTTAACACCACAGGGTCACGATGAAAAACTGTTTTTT	CASSLTPQGHDEKLFF
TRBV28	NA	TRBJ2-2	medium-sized	TGTGCCAGCAGTTTACTAACCGGGGAGCTGTTTTTT	CASSLLTGELFF